This TCR beta chain was identified during a study of cytomegalovirus exposure and HLA in healthy donors. Sequencing was performed with immunoSEQ multiplex PCR; in TCRdb, only in-frame clones are kept and a portion is missing. The sample comprises 300,000 to 350,000 clones, 70% to 90% of which are singletons, and around 0.88% rests with the top ten. J lost 2 bases, V lost 3 bases, and 7 bases had no gene match. The CDR3 extends over 16 amino acids. Germline V lookup: CDR1 SGHTA, CDR2 FQGNSA. This clonotype was sampled from a man aged 25 to 45 in good health and CMV-seronegative. The chain recombines TRBV7-2 with TRBJ2-5; 9 nucleotides agree with TRBD1. The specimen was PBMCs. The CDR3 nucleotides are TGTGCCAGCAGCTTCCATCTCGGGACAGGGCAAGAGACCCAGTACTTC. Encoded protein: CASSFHLGTGQETQYF. The whole variable domain, remainder taken from reference TRBV7-2 and TRBJ2-5, is GAGVSQSPSNKVTEKGKDVELRCDPISGHTALYWYRQSLGQGLEFLIYFQGNSAPDKSGLPSDRFSAERTGGSVSTLTIQRTQQEDSAVYLCASSFHLGTGQETQYFGPGTRLLVL.